This T cell receptor beta chain is drawn from a study of identical twins. Each CDR3 protein is one row after TCRdb ran MiXCR on the 5' RACE reads. The sample comprises under 1 million distinct CDR3 sequences, 9% to 15% of which are singletons, and roughly 1.5% rests with the top ten. This clonotype was seen a few times. Its target is unknown. The CDR3 covers 15 residues. The germline V gene encodes CDR1 SGHTA and CDR2 FQGNSA. V dropped 8 bases and J dropped 0 bases, with 15 bases sitting between them. Study findings and constraints: It was out-of-frame TCR alpha sharing in monozygotic twins that models underestimated.

These data were also filed under a second study, of yellow fever vaccine responses in identical twins. That work adds: On the reported evidence, twins' vaccine T cell responses seemed partly convergent and partly personalized.

The gene calls are TRBV7-2 and TRBJ2-3; TRBD1 or TRBD2 may be the D gene (5 bases each). The sample taken for sequencing was PBMCs. The receptor comes from a woman between 18 and 29 years old in good health. The CDR3 loop reads CASSRGPTSTDTQYF. The CDR3 DNA reads TGTGCCAGCTCAAGGGGACCAACTAGCACAGATACGCAGTATTTT.